Sequencing of this T cell receptor beta chain was carried out in a study of blood T cell repertoires in COVID-19. Overall study: Each recovered donor of Cohort 3 presented with two negative PCRs, clearance, or symptom resolution.

TCRdb keeps only in-frame clones here, not all; method: immunoSEQ multiplex PCR. The table records approximately 360,000 clones, roughly 86% of them present only once. Germline assignment: CDR1 SGHVS and CDR2 FQNEAQ. The ends were cut back, 1 base at V and 6 bases at J, with 10 bases in the middle. The CDR3 length is 15 residues. The study recruited people aged roughly 18 to 100 years across roughly 25 US areas. This TCR was sampled from a man between 35 and 55 years old in a cohort exposed to, infected with or recovered from COVID-19 (not recorded which). Material for sequencing was PBMCs or T cells enriched from blood (not recorded which). The rearrangement links TRBV7-8 to TRBJ1-6; D gene ambiguous. The CDR3 spells CASSLGGFLNSPLHF. CDR3 bases: TGTGCCAGCAGCTTAGGAGGTTTTCTTAATTCACCCCTCCACTTT.